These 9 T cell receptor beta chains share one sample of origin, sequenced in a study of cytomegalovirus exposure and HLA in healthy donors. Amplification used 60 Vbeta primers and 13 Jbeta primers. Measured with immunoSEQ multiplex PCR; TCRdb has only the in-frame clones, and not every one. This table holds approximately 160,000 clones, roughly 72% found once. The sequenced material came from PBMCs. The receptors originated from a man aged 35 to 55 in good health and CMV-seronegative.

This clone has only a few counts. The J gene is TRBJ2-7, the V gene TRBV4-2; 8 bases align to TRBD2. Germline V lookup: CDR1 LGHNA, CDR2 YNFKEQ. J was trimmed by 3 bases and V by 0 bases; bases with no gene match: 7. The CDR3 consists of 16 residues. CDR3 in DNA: TGTGCCAGCAGCCAAGAGGGAGCGGGAGCGGTCTACGAGCAGTACTTC. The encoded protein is CASSQEGAGAVYEQYF.

Here the CDR3 reads CASSLDRDFYGYTF. The CDR3 DNA reads TGTGCCAGCAGCTTAGACAGGGATTTCTATGGCTACACCTTC. The V call is TRBV11-2, the J call TRBJ1-2; TRBD1 might be the D (5 bases). The V end lost 0 bases, the J end lost 4 bases, and 9 bases lay between the germline ends. In germline, CDR1 is SGHAT, CDR2 FQNNGV. The CDR3 extends over 14 amino acids.

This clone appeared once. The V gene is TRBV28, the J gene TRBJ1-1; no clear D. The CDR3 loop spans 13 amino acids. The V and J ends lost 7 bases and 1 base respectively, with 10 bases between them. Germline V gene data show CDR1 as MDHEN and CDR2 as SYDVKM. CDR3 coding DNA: TGTGCCAGCATTGGACTGAAGAACACTGAAGCTTTCTTT. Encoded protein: CASIGLKNTEAFF.

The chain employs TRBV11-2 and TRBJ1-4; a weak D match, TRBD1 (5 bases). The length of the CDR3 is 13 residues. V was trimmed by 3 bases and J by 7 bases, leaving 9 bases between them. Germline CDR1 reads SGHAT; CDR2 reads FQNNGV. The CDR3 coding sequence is TGTGCCAGCAGCTTTAGGGGTTTTGAAAAACTGTTTTTT. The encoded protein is CASSFRGFEKLFF.

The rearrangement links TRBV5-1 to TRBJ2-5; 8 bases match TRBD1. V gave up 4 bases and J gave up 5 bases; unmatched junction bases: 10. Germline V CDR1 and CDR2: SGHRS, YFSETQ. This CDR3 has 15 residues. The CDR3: CASSLNTGGSETQYF. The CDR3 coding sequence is TGCGCCAGCAGCCTTAACACAGGGGGAAGCGAGACCCAGTACTTC.

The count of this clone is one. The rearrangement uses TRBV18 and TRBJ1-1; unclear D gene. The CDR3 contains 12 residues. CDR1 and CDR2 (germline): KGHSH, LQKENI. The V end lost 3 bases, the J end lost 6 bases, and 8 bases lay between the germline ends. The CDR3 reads CASSPEDPEAFF. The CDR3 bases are TGTGCCAGCTCACCGGAGGACCCTGAAGCTTTCTTT.

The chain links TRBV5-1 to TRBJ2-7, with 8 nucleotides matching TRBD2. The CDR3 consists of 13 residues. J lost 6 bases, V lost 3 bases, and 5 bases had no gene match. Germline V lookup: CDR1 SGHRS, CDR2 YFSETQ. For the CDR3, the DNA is TGCGCCAGCAGCTCCTCCGGGACTAGCGAGCAGTACTTC. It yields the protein CASSSSGTSEQYF.

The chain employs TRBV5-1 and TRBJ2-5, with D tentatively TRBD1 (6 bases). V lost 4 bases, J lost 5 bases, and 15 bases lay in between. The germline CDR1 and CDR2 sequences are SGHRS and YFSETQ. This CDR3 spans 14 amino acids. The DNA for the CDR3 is TGCGCCAGCAGCGTCGGAACAGGGCTGGAGACCCAGTACTTC. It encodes CASSVGTGLETQYF.

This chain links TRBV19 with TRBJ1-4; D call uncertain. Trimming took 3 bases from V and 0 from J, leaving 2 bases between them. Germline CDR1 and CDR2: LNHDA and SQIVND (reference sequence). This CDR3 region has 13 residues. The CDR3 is CASSISTNEKLFF. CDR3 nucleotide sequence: TGTGCCAGTAGTATCTCAACTAATGAAAAACTGTTTTTT. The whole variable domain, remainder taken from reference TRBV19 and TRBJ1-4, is DGGITQSPKYLFRKEGQNVTLSCEQNLNHDAMYWYRQDPGQGLRLIYYSQIVNDFQKGDIAEGYSVSREKKESFPLTVTSAQKNPTAFYLCASSISTNEKLFFGSGTQLSVL.